What follows are 21 T cell receptor beta chains derived from one specimen sequenced in a study of blood T cell repertoires in COVID-19 (dated by TCRdb to 2019 to 2021). Libraries were built with the immunoSEQ multiplex PCR assay. What TCRdb holds here is the immuneACCESS table cut down to in-frame rearrangements. Part of the clones is not present; checked against another copy, under half of the missing clones reflect an unresolved V gene, and the others are unexplained. The sample table contains approximately 110,000 clones; only one count was recorded for approximately 84% of them. More than 3% of the sample is held by the ten biggest clonotypes. The source material was peripheral blood. The receptors stem from a man aged 40-49 years with acute or convalescent COVID-19.

The rearrangement uses TRBV15 and TRBJ2-7; D gene uncertain. The V and J ends lost 0 bases and 2 bases respectively, with 14 bases between them. The CDR3 consists of 16 residues. Germline lookup yields CDR1 LNHNV and CDR2 YYDKDF (reference sequence). CDR3 in DNA: TGTGCCACCAGCAGAGATCACACAGCTTCGACCTACGAGCAGTACTTC. The encoded protein is CATSRDHTASTYEQYF.

The chain links TRBV6-6 to TRBJ2-5, with D maybe TRBD2 (6 bases). Gene TRBJ2-7 matches the end of the DNA better, so the J call may be wrong. CDR3 size: 14 residues. Germline V CDR1 and CDR2: MNHNY, SVGAGI (reference sequence). CDR3 nucleotides: TGTGCCAGCCGCCCGGGACTTCTGCGCAACGAGCAGTACTTC. Encoded protein: CASRPGLLRNEQYF.

This chain links TRBV5-1 with TRBJ2-7; 8 nucleotides line up with TRBD1. V gave up 4 bases and J gave up 4 bases; unmatched junction bases: 7. From germline, CDR1 is SGHRS and CDR2 YFSETQ. CDR3 length: 14 residues. The CDR3 DNA reads TGCGCCAGCAGCACCGGACAGGGATTATACGAGCAGTACTTC. Its protein is CASSTGQGLYEQYF.

The DNA for the CDR3 is TGTGCCTGGAGTTTGGGGGCGGGGGGGCCGGAGACCCAGTACTTC. Translating it yields CAWSLGAGGPETQYF. V gene TRBV30 combines with J gene TRBJ2-5, with 9 bases fitting TRBD2. The CDR3 spans 15 residues. CDR1 and CDR2 from the germline V gene are GTSNPN and SVGIG (reference sequence). The V gene end was trimmed by 2 bases and the J gene end by 5 bases; junction bases not matched to a gene: 9.

This rearrangement joins TRBV4-1 to TRBJ1-1, with 8 bases aligning to TRBD1. The CDR3 sequence is 16 residues long. The germline V gene has CDR1 MGHRA and CDR2 YSYEKL. The junction had 11 bases not matched to a gene; V was cut back by 4 bases and J by 4 bases. The CDR3 DNA reads TGCGCCAGCAGCCCGAGACCGGGACAGGACCTCACTGAAGCTTTCTTT. Translation gives CASSPRPGQDLTEAFF.

Here the CDR3 reads CASSARTRQPQHF. CDR3 nucleotide sequence: TGTGCCAGCAGTGCCCGGACACGGCAGCCCCAGCATTTT. V gene TRBV12-3 or TRBV12-4 combines with J gene TRBJ1-5, with D possibly matching TRBD1 (5 bases). V lost 5 bases and J 7 bases, leaving 12 bases between the germline ends. The CDR3 runs 13 residues.

V usage is TRBV30 and J usage is TRBJ2-1, with D perhaps TRBD1 (6 bases). The CDR3 extends over 12 amino acids. V lost 3 bases, J lost 3 bases, and 6 bases lay in between. Germline values: CDR1 GTSNPN, CDR2 SVGIG (reference sequence). The CDR3 loop reads CAWRDSYNEQFF. The CDR3 coding sequence is TGTGCCTGGAGGGACAGCTACAATGAGCAGTTCTTC.

In its sample, this clone was seen once. This chain links TRBV2 with TRBJ2-5; 7 nucleotides line up with TRBD2. CDR1 is SNHLY and CDR2 is FYNNEI in the germline V gene. This CDR3 spans 14 amino acids. The J segment lost 2 bases and the V segment lost 10 bases, leaving 10 bases of the junction unmatched. The CDR3 here is CAIGGTGGQETQYF. CDR3 DNA: TGTGCCATCGGGGGGACTGGCGGGCAAGAGACCCAGTACTTC.

V usage is TRBV18 and J usage is TRBJ2-2; TRBD1 is a possible D gene (6 bases). This CDR3 contains 15 residues. V shed 0 bases and J shed 5 bases, with 10 bases lying between them. Germline V gives CDR1 KGHSH, CDR2 LQKENI. The CDR3: CASSPPTGLTGELFF. The DNA of the CDR3 is TGTGCCAGCTCACCACCTACAGGGTTAACCGGGGAGCTGTTTTTT.

V gene TRBV7-2 combines with J gene TRBJ2-3, with 9 bases identical to TRBD1. The CDR3 is 17 amino acids. CDR1 and CDR2 (germline): SGHTA, FQGNSA. V was pared by 1 base and J by 1 base, with 6 bases of the junction left unmatched. CDR3 loop: CASSLDRRTGGTDTQYF. The CDR3 region has the DNA TGTGCCAGCAGCTTAGATCGTAGGACAGGGGGCACAGATACGCAGTATTTT.

This chain joins TRBV5-8 and TRBJ1-1; 11 nucleotides agree with TRBD1. The germline V gene encodes CDR1 SGHTS and CDR2 YDEGEE. The length of the CDR3 is 16 residues. The trim removed 4 bases at V and 6 bases at J, leaving 11 bases unmatched. CDR3 protein: CASSDGTGGYYAEAFF. In DNA, the CDR3 is TGTGCCAGCAGCGACGGGACAGGGGGTTATTACGCTGAAGCTTTCTTT.

This clone has just a few counts. J is TRBJ1-5 and V is TRBV2, with 8 bases lining up with TRBD1. Germline values: CDR1 SNHLY, CDR2 FYNNEI. V was clipped by 6 bases and J by 2 bases; unmatched bases: 9. The length of the CDR3 is 16 residues. The CDR3 nucleotides are TGTGCCAGCAGAGAGACAGGGGTTTATGGCAATCAGCCCCAGCATTTT. Translation: CASRETGVYGNQPQHF.

The CDR3 DNA sequence: TGCAGCGTTGAACACGGAGCTAACTATGGCTACACCTTC. Translation: CSVEHGANYGYTF. The V call is TRBV29-1, the J call TRBJ1-2; no definite D call. The V end was cut by 2 bases, the J end by 0 bases, with 7 bases between. Germline V gives CDR1 SQVTM, CDR2 ANQGSEA. The CDR3 is made up of 13 amino acids.

The genes are TRBV11-2 and TRBJ2-5, with D maybe TRBD1 (6 bases). The CDR3 has 13 amino acids. Germline CDR1 and CDR2: SGHAT and FQNNGV. V shed 6 bases and J shed 1 base, with 9 bases lying between them. CDR3 DNA: TGTGCCAGCAGTGGACAGATCCAAGAGACCCAGTACTTC. It yields the protein CASSGQIQETQYF.

V is TRBV19 and J is TRBJ2-5, with D possibly matching TRBD1 (5 bases). This CDR3 is 15 amino acids long. Germline CDR1 is LNHDA and CDR2 is SQIVND (reference sequence). Trimming took 6 bases from V and 2 from J, leaving 16 bases between them. CDR3 sequence (DNA): TGTGCCAGTAGCAGACAGTGGGGCACACAAGAGACCCAGTACTTC. This codes for CASSRQWGTQETQYF.

The V call is TRBV6-2 or TRBV6-3, the J call TRBJ1-5; 9 nucleotides match TRBD1. The V segment lost 5 bases and the J segment 1 base; nucleotides outside the gene matches: 6. This CDR3 has 16 residues. From germline, CDR1 is MNHEY and CDR2 SVGEGT. CDR3 amino acids: CASSTTGGLSNQPQHF. CDR3 coding DNA: TGTGCCAGCAGTACGACAGGGGGATTAAGCAATCAGCCCCAGCATTTT.

The chain is built from TRBV3-1 (or the pseudogene TRBV3-2) and TRBJ2-3; the match to TRBD2 covers 10 bases. Trimming at V came to 1 base and at J to 3 bases, leaving 4 bases not matched to a gene. CDR3 length equals 16 residues. Germline CDR1 reads LGHDT; CDR2 reads YNNKEL (reference sequence). The CDR3 sequence: CASSQVPSGGTDTQYF. In DNA, the CDR3 is TGTGCCAGCAGCCAAGTTCCTAGCGGGGGTACAGATACGCAGTATTTT.

The chain couples TRBV5-6 to TRBJ2-4, with a possible D match to TRBD2 (5 bases). This CDR3 is 13 amino acids long. V was clipped by 2 bases and J by 6 bases, with 9 bases between them. Germline assignment: CDR1 SGHDT and CDR2 YYEEEE. The CDR3 DNA reads TGTGCCAGCAGCTTCTCGGGGAGAAACATTCAGTACTTC. It specifies CASSFSGRNIQYF.

The V gene is TRBV19, the J gene TRBJ2-3; D is possibly TRBD2 (6 bases). CDR1 LNHDA and CDR2 SQIVND come from the germline V gene (reference sequence). This CDR3 contains 15 residues. Trimming cost V 9 bases and J 5 bases, with 21 bases left between them. In nucleotides, the CDR3 is TGTGCCAGCGCCACCCCGGGGGTCGGGGGAGATACGCAGTATTTT. Its protein is CASATPGVGGDTQYF. Combining the CDR3 with reference TRBV19 and TRBJ2-3 gives the whole variable domain DGGITQSPKYLFRKEGQNVTLSCEQNLNHDAMYWYRQDPGQGLRLIYYSQIVNDFQKGDIAEGYSVSREKKESFPLTVTSAQKNPTAFYLCASATPGVGGDTQYFGPGTRLTVL.

This chain links TRBV18 with TRBJ2-6; D possibly corresponds to TRBD1 (6 bases). In germline, CDR1 is KGHSH, CDR2 LQKENI. V lost 3 bases and J lost 0, with 15 bases in between. The CDR3 is made up of 18 amino acids. CDR3 residues: CASSPQGPYFSGANVLTF. The CDR3, as DNA: TGTGCCAGCTCACCTCAGGGGCCATACTTCTCTGGGGCCAACGTCCTGACTTTC.

This chain links TRBV7-8 with TRBJ2-2; 8 positions agree with TRBD1. The CDR3 is made up of 14 amino acids. Trimming removed 3 bases from V and 7 bases from J; junction bases left unmatched: 4. Per germline, CDR1 SGHVS and CDR2 FQNEAQ. The CDR3 DNA is TGTGCCAGCAGCTTGCGACAGGGGAACGGGGAGCTGTTTTTT. As protein: CASSLRQGNGELFF.